This is a list of T cell receptor beta chains from one sample in a study of graft-versus-host responses after intestinal transplantation. Their antigens remain unidentified. Profiled with immunoSEQ multiplex PCR; TCRdb holds only in-frame clones, not every one. The repertoire holds approximately 79,000 clones, with roughly 80% as singletons. The input for sequencing was unstimulated CD4+ T cells sorted from spleen or lymph node cells, taken before intestinal transplant. These receptors were collected from a human donor who received an intestinal transplant. Each CDR3 is given with its conserved first and last residue. Each record gives: V gene, CDR3 length, D gene, clone size, J gene, CDR3 DNA, CDR3 protein. D genes are given only for firm matches. A row's size may be missing; if present it is once, few, many or a size class.

V gene: TRBV4-2; CDR3 length: 14; D gene: -; clone size: -; J gene: TRBJ1-5; CDR3 DNA: TGTGCCAGCAGCCAAGTCGGGGTCAATCAGCCCCAGCATTTT; CDR3 protein: CASSQVGVNQPQHF
V gene: TRBV11-3; CDR3 length: 14; D gene: -; clone size: -; J gene: TRBJ1-6; CDR3 DNA: TGTGCCAGCAGCTTTATGTCCCTAAATTCACCCCTCCACTTT; CDR3 protein: CASSFMSLNSPLHF
V gene: TRBV5-1; CDR3 length: 17; D gene: TRBD2; clone size: once; J gene: TRBJ2-5; CDR3 DNA: TGCGCCAGCAGCTTGCTCCGGGCGGCGGGAGAAACGCGGGAGCAGTACTTC; CDR3 protein: CASSLLRAAGETREQYF
V gene: TRBV5-1; CDR3 length: 18; D gene: TRBD2; clone size: -; J gene: TRBJ2-1; CDR3 DNA: TGCGCCAGCAGCTTGGCCGGGACTAGCGGGAGAAGTCGCAATGAGCAGTTCTTC; CDR3 protein: CASSLAGTSGRSRNEQFF
V gene: TRBV7-6; CDR3 length: 16; D gene: TRBD1; clone size: -; J gene: TRBJ1-1; CDR3 DNA: TGTGCCAGCAGCTCCAGGGGGAGAGGGCGAAACACTGAAGCTTTCTTT; CDR3 protein: CASSSRGRGRNTEAFF
V gene: TRBV5-1; CDR3 length: 14; D gene: -; clone size: -; J gene: TRBJ2-7; CDR3 DNA: TGCGCCAGCAGCTTTGAGGCAGGGACCTACGAGCAGTACTTC; CDR3 protein: CASSFEAGTYEQYF
V gene: TRBV5-1; CDR3 length: 15; D gene: TRBD1; clone size: -; J gene: TRBJ1-1; CDR3 DNA: TGCGCCAGCAGCTGGGGGACAGGGAGGAACACTGAAGCTTTCTTT; CDR3 protein: CASSWGTGRNTEAFF
V gene: TRBV11-3; CDR3 length: 13; D gene: -; clone size: once; J gene: TRBJ2-1; CDR3 DNA: TGTGCCAGCAGCTTAGATCGCGGCAATGAGCAGTTCTTC; CDR3 protein: CASSLDRGNEQFF
V gene: TRBV6-4; CDR3 length: 15; D gene: -; clone size: -; J gene: TRBJ2-3; CDR3 DNA: TGTGCCAGCAGTGACTCGGAGGGCGGACGGGATACGCAGTATTTT; CDR3 protein: CASSDSEGGRDTQYF
V gene: TRBV2; CDR3 length: 12; D gene: -; clone size: -; J gene: TRBJ2-7; CDR3 DNA: TGTGCCAGCATGGGGCTGTTCTACGAGCAGTACTTC; CDR3 protein: CASMGLFYEQYF
V gene: TRBV4-1; CDR3 length: 12; D gene: -; clone size: -; J gene: TRBJ1-6; CDR3 DNA: TGCGCCAGCAGCCGACAGAATTCACCCCTCCACTTT; CDR3 protein: CASSRQNSPLHF
V gene: TRBV5-1; CDR3 length: 15; D gene: -; clone size: -; J gene: TRBJ2-1; CDR3 DNA: TGCGCCAGCAGCTTAATTGGAGGGGTCTCCAATGAGCAGTTCTTC; CDR3 protein: CASSLIGGVSNEQFF
V gene: TRBV5-1; CDR3 length: 15; D gene: TRBD2; clone size: few; J gene: TRBJ2-7; CDR3 DNA: TGCGCCAGCAGCCTGGGTGCTAGCGGGTCCTACGAGCAGTACTTC; CDR3 protein: CASSLGASGSYEQYF
V gene: TRBV7-9; CDR3 length: 16; D gene: -; clone size: -; J gene: TRBJ2-7; CDR3 DNA: TGTGCCAGCAGCTTGGGGTTGAGAGCGGAGTCCTACGAGCAGTACTTC; CDR3 protein: CASSLGLRAESYEQYF
V gene: TRBV4-2; CDR3 length: 14; D gene: -; clone size: -; J gene: TRBJ2-5; CDR3 DNA: TGTGCCAGCAGCCCGGGACTGGATCAAGAGACCCAGTACTTC; CDR3 protein: CASSPGLDQETQYF
V gene: TRBV4-1; CDR3 length: 14; D gene: TRBD1; clone size: -; J gene: TRBJ1-2; CDR3 DNA: TGCGCCAGCAGCCAAGCGCAGGGGGTATATGGCTACACCTTC; CDR3 protein: CASSQAQGVYGYTF
V gene: TRBV5-1; CDR3 length: 16; D gene: TRBD1; clone size: -; J gene: TRBJ1-1; CDR3 DNA: TGCGCCAGCAGGAAACAGGGGGCAGCGGGGGACACTGAAGCTTTCTTT; CDR3 protein: CASRKQGAAGDTEAFF
V gene: TRBV14; CDR3 length: 15; D gene: -; clone size: once; J gene: TRBJ2-7; CDR3 DNA: TGTGCCAGCAGCCAAGCAGGGTTACCTACCTACGAGCAGTACTTC; CDR3 protein: CASSQAGLPTYEQYF
V gene: TRBV5-4; CDR3 length: 13; D gene: -; clone size: -; J gene: TRBJ1-1; CDR3 DNA: TGTGCCAGCAGCCCGGACCCACTCGGGGGAGCTTTCTTT; CDR3 protein: CASSPDPLGGAFF
V gene: TRBV7-2; CDR3 length: 18; D gene: TRBD2; clone size: -; J gene: TRBJ2-1; CDR3 DNA: TGTGCCAGCAGCTTGGAAATAGCGGGAGGGCCACATAGGAATGAGCAGTTCTTC; CDR3 protein: CASSLEIAGGPHRNEQFF
V gene: TRBV19; CDR3 length: 15; D gene: TRBD1; clone size: -; J gene: TRBJ1-6; CDR3 DNA: TGTGCCAGTAGTGACAGGGGCCCGCGGAATTCACCCCTCCACTTT; CDR3 protein: CASSDRGPRNSPLHF
V gene: TRBV5-1; CDR3 length: 17; D gene: TRBD2; clone size: -; J gene: TRBJ2-1; CDR3 DNA: TGCGCCAGCAGCTTGGGTGGACTAGCGGACTCCTACAATGAGCAGTTCTTC; CDR3 protein: CASSLGGLADSYNEQFF
V gene: TRBV18; CDR3 length: 15; D gene: -; clone size: -; J gene: TRBJ2-1; CDR3 DNA: TGTGCCAGCTCTCAAAACGGGGTAGCCAAAAATGAGCAGTTCTTC; CDR3 protein: CASSQNGVAKNEQFF
V gene: TRBV2; CDR3 length: 14; D gene: -; clone size: -; J gene: TRBJ2-7; CDR3 DNA: TGTGCCAGCAGTGTGGAGCAGTCGAGCTACGAGCAGTACTTC; CDR3 protein: CASSVEQSSYEQYF
V gene: TRBV19; CDR3 length: 14; D gene: TRBD2; clone size: -; J gene: TRBJ2-7; CDR3 DNA: TGTGCCAGTTCCCCAGGGACTAGCGGGAGTATAAAGGACTTC; CDR3 protein: CASSPGTSGSIKDF
V gene: TRBV7-8; CDR3 length: 17; D gene: TRBD2; clone size: -; J gene: TRBJ2-5; CDR3 DNA: TGTGCCAGCAGCTTGGTGGAGCGGGGGGCGGGTAAAGAGACCCAGTACTTC; CDR3 protein: CASSLVERGAGKETQYF
V gene: TRBV5-1; CDR3 length: 16; D gene: TRBD1; clone size: -; J gene: TRBJ2-6; CDR3 DNA: TGCGCCAGCAGCGCCGGACAGGAGGCTGGGGCCAACGTCCTGACTTTC; CDR3 protein: CASSAGQEAGANVLTF
V gene: TRBV19; CDR3 length: 15; D gene: -; clone size: -; J gene: TRBJ1-4; CDR3 DNA: TGTGCCAGTAGTGACCTGGACGGGGGTAGCGAAAAACTGTTTTTT; CDR3 protein: CASSDLDGGSEKLFF
V gene: TRBV28; CDR3 length: 14; D gene: -; clone size: -; J gene: TRBJ1-5; CDR3 DNA: TGTGCCAGCAACCGACCCAGGGGTAATCAGCCCCAGCATTTT; CDR3 protein: CASNRPRGNQPQHF
V gene: TRBV30; CDR3 length: 15; D gene: TRBD1; clone size: -; J gene: TRBJ2-3; CDR3 DNA: TGTGCCTGGAGTGTGAGGGGGCGTAGCACAGATACGCAGTATTTT; CDR3 protein: CAWSVRGRSTDTQYF
V gene: TRBV5-1; CDR3 length: 17; D gene: TRBD2; clone size: -; J gene: TRBJ2-4; CDR3 DNA: TGCGCCAGCAGCTCCACGCCTTCCGGCTCCGGGAGGAACATTCAGTACTTC; CDR3 protein: CASSSTPSGSGRNIQYF
V gene: TRBV2; CDR3 length: 14; D gene: -; clone size: -; J gene: TRBJ2-7; CDR3 DNA: TGTGCCAGCAGTGACAAGCTAGTAACCTACGAGCAGTACTTC; CDR3 protein: CASSDKLVTYEQYF
V gene: TRBV6-1; CDR3 length: 14; D gene: TRBD1; clone size: -; J gene: TRBJ2-1; CDR3 DNA: TGTGCCAGCAGTCAACGACAGGGCTACAATGAGCAGTTCTTC; CDR3 protein: CASSQRQGYNEQFF